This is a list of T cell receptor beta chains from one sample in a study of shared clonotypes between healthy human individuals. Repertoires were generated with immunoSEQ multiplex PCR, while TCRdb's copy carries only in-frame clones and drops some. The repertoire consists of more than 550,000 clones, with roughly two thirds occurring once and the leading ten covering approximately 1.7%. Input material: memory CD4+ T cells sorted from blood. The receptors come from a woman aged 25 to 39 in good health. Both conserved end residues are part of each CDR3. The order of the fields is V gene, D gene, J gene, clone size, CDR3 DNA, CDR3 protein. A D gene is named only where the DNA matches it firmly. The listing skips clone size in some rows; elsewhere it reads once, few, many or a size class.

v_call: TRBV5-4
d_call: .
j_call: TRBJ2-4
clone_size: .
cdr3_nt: TGTGCCAGCAGCTTGGGGAGTGGGGCAACGGACATTCAGTACTTC
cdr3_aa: CASSLGSGATDIQYF

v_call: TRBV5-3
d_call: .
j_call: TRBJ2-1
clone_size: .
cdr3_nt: TGTGCCAGAAGCTTGGACTCTTTATGCGCCTCCTCCTACAATGAGCAGTTCTTC
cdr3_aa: CARSLDSLCASSYNEQFF

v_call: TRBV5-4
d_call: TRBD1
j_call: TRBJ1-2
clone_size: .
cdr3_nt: TGTGCCAGCAGCTTGGAGACAGGGGAAGGTGGCTACACCTTC
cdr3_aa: CASSLETGEGGYTF

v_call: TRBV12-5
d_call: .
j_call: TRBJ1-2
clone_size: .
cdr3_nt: TGTGCTAGTGGTTTGTACGGAAGAGGCTACACCTTC
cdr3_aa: CASGLYGRGYTF

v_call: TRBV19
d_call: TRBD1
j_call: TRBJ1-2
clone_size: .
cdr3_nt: TGTGCCAGTAGAGTGGGACAGGGAAACTATGGCTACACCTTC
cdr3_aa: CASRVGQGNYGYTF

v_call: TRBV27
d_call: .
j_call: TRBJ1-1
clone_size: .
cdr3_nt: TGTGCCAGCAAACCCGGGGAGCCCGGAAACACTGAAGCTTTCTTT
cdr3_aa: CASKPGEPGNTEAFF

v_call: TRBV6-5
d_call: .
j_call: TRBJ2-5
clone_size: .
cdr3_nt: TGTGCCAGCAGTCAACGTGAGGGAAGCCGAGAGACCCAGTACTTC
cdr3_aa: CASSQREGSRETQYF

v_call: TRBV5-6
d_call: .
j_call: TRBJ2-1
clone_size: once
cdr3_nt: TGTGCCAGCGGGAATGGACAGCTATCCTACAATGAGCAGTTCTTC
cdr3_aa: CASGNGQLSYNEQFF

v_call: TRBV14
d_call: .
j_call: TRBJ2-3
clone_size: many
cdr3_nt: TGTGCCAGCAGCCAGGGACCATCGACAGATACGCAGTATTTT
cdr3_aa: CASSQGPSTDTQYF

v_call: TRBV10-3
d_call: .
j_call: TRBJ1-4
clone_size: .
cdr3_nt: TGTGCCATCAAAGCAGGGGCAACTAATGAAAAACTGTTTTTT
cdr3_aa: CAIKAGATNEKLFF

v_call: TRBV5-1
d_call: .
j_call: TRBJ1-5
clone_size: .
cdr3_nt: TGCGCCAGCAGCACGGGCGGGTCGAATCAGCCCCAGCATTTT
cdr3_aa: CASSTGGSNQPQHF

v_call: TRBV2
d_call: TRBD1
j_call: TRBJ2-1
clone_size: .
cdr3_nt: TGTGCCAGCAGTTCGGGGACAGGGTTGGATGAGCAGTTCTTC
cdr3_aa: CASSSGTGLDEQFF

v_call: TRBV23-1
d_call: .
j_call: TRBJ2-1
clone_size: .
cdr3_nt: TGCGCCAGCAGTCTTGGGGACGGTTACAATGAGCAGTTCTTC
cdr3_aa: CASSLGDGYNEQFF

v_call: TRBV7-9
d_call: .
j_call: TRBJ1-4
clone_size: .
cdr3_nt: TGTGCCAGCACCAAGGACGCCAATAATGAAAAACTGTTTTTT
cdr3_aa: CASTKDANNEKLFF

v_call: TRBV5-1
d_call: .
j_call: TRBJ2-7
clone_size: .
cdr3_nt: TGCGCCAGCAGTGAGGGCACCTCCTACGAGCAGTACTTC
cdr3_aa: CASSEGTSYEQYF

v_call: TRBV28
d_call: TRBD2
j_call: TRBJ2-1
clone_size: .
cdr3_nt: TGTGCCAGCAGTTTGGGGGGGAGTCGGAATGAGCAGTTCTTC
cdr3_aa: CASSLGGSRNEQFF

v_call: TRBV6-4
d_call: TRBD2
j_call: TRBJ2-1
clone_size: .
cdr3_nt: TGTGCCACCAAACCCGGGACTACCGGCCATGAGCAGTTCTTC
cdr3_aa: CATKPGTTGHEQFF

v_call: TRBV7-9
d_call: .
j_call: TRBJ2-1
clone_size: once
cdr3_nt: TGTGCCAGCAGCAGAAAAGAGGGCGCTTCCTACAATGAGCAGTTCTTC
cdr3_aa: CASSRKEGASYNEQFF

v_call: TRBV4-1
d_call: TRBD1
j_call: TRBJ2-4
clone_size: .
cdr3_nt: TGCGCCAGCAGCCAATCGGGACAGCCTGGACTTCAGTACTTC
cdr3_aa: CASSQSGQPGLQYF

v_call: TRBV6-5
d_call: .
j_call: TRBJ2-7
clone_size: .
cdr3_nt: TGTGCCAGCAGTTACTCGAATCCGTCGTCCTACGAGCAGTACTTC
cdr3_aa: CASSYSNPSSYEQYF

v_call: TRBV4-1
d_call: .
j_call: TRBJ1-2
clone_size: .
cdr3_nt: TGCGCCAGCAGCCAGGGATATATGGGCTACACCTTC
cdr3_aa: CASSQGYMGYTF

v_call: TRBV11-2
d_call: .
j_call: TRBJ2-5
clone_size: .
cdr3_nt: TGTGCCAGCAGCTTAGGAGGGAGAGAGACCCAGTACTTC
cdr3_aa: CASSLGGRETQYF

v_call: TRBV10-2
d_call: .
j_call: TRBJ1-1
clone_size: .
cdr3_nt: TGCGCCAGCCGGCAGGGTTGGGCCACTGAAGCTTTCTTT
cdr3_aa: CASRQGWATEAFF

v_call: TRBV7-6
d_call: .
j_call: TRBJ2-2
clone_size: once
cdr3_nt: TGTGCCAGCAGCCCAGAAGGGGCTTCATACACCGGGGAGCTGTTTTTT
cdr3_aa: CASSPEGASYTGELFF

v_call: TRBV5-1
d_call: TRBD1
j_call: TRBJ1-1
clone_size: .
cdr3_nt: TGCGCCAGCAGCCCCGGACAGGGTGAAGCTTTCTTT
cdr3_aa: CASSPGQGEAFF

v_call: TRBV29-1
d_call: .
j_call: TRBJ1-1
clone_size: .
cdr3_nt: TGCAGCGTTGAAGCCTTAGGTCCGGGGGGGGCCACTGAAGCTTTCTTT
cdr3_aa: CSVEALGPGGATEAFF

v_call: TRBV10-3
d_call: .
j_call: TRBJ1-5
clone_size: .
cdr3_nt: TGTGCTATAGGGATGGGTAGCAATCAGCCCCAGCATTTT
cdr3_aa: CAIGMGSNQPQHF